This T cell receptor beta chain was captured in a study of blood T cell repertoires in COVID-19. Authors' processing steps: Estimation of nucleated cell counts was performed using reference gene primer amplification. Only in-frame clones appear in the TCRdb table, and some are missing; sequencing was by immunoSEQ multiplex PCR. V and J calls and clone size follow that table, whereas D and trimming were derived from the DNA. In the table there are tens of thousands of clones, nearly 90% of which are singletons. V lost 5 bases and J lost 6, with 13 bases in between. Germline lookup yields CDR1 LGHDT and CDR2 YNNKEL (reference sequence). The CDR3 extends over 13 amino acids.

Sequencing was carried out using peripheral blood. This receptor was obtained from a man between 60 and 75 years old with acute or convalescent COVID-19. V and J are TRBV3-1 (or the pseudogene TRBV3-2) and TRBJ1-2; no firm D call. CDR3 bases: TGTGCCAGCAGCTTAGGACTGAAGAATGGCTACACCTTC. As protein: CASSLGLKNGYTF.